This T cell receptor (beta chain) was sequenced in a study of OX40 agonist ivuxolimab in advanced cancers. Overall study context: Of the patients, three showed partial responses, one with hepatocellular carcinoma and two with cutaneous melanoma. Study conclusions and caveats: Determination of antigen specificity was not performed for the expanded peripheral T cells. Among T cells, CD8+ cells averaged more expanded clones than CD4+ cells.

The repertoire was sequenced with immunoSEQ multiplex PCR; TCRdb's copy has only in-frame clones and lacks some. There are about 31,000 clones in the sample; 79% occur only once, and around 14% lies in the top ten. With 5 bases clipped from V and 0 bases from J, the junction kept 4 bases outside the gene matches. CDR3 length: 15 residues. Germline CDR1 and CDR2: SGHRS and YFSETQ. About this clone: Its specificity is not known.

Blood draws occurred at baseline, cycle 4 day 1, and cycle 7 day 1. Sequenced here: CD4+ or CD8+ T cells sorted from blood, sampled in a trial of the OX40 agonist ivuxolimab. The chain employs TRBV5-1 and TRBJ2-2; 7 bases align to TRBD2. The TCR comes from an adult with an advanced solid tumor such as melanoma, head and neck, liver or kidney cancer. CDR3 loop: CASRGGTSNTGELFF. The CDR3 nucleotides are TGCGCCAGCAGGGGAGGGACTTCGAACACCGGGGAGCTGTTTTTT. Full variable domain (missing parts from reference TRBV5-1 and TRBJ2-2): KAGVTQTPRYLIKTRGQQVTLSCSPISGHRSVSWYQQTPGQGLQFLFEYFSETQRNKGNFPGRFSGRQFSNSRSEMNVSTLELGDSALYLCASRGGTSNTGELFFGEGSRLTVL.